This TCR beta chain was observed in a study of T cell changes during pregnancy in multiple sclerosis. Clones were sequenced by immunoSEQ multiplex PCR, and TCRdb holds only the in-frame ones, with some missing. The table has just under 20,000 clones, 80% to 90% seen once. From germline, CDR1 is SGHTA and CDR2 FQGTGA. The CDR3 spans 14 residues. V shed 0 bases and J 13 bases; nucleotides not matched to a gene: 7. The sample in question was CD8+ T cells from peripheral blood mononuclear cells, obtained in the third trimester of pregnancy. The receptor's source is a female donor in good health, enrolled as a control in a pregnancy study. The chain couples TRBV7-3 to TRBJ2-1; 9 positions match TRBD2. CDR3 nucleotides: TGTGCCAGCAGCTTAACGTCTCCTAGCGGGGTTCAGTTCTTC. Translated: CASSLTSPSGVQFF.